This is a list of T cell receptor beta chains from one sample in a study of blood T cell repertoires in COVID-19. Repertoires were generated with immunoSEQ multiplex PCR, while TCRdb's copy carries only in-frame clones and drops some. The data hold some 260,000 clones, with about 86% observed a single time. Sequenced sample: PBMCs or T cells enriched from blood (not recorded which). The receptors originated from a man aged 25-45 years with acute COVID-19. Each CDR3 is given with its conserved first and last residue. Fields, in order: V gene, J gene, clone size, D gene, CDR3 protein, CDR3 DNA. The D gene is left open where the match is weak. Rows may omit the clone size; those that give it use once, few, many or a size class.

v_gene: TRBV24-1; j_gene: TRBJ1-2; abundance: NA; d_gene: TRBD1; CDR3aa: CATSDGVPGQGTYGYTF; CDR3nt: TGTGCCACCAGTGACGGAGTCCCGGGACAGGGAACCTATGGCTACACCTTC
v_gene: TRBV7-7; j_gene: TRBJ2-3; abundance: NA; d_gene: TRBD2; CDR3aa: CASSPVAGGSTDTQYF; CDR3nt: TGTGCCAGCAGCCCAGTAGCGGGGGGGAGCACAGATACGCAGTATTTT
v_gene: TRBV19; j_gene: TRBJ2-1; abundance: NA; d_gene: TRBD2; CDR3aa: CASRAGTSVSSYNEQFF; CDR3nt: TGTGCCAGTAGGGCCGGGACTAGCGTAAGCTCCTACAATGAGCAGTTCTTC
v_gene: TRBV3-1/TRBV3-2; j_gene: TRBJ2-1; abundance: NA; d_gene: NA; CDR3aa: CASSHQKAGFINEQFF; CDR3nt: TGTGCCAGCAGCCACCAGAAGGCGGGATTCATCAATGAGCAGTTCTTC
v_gene: TRBV2; j_gene: TRBJ2-2; abundance: NA; d_gene: NA; CDR3aa: CASSDRVNTGELFF; CDR3nt: TGTGCCAGCAGCGACAGAGTGAACACCGGGGAGCTGTTTTTT
v_gene: TRBV19; j_gene: TRBJ1-5; abundance: NA; d_gene: NA; CDR3aa: CASSPTTPPQHF; CDR3nt: TGTGCCAGTAGTCCGACGACACCGCCCCAGCATTTT
v_gene: TRBV6-5; j_gene: TRBJ1-5; abundance: NA; d_gene: NA; CDR3aa: CASPSPGPNQPQHF; CDR3nt: TGTGCCAGCCCCTCGCCAGGCCCGAATCAGCCCCAGCATTTT
v_gene: TRBV6-1; j_gene: TRBJ1-1; abundance: NA; d_gene: NA; CDR3aa: CASSDILSGIVAFF; CDR3nt: TGTGCCAGCAGTGATATTTTGTCGGGAATTGTAGCTTTCTTT
v_gene: TRBV5-4; j_gene: TRBJ2-3; abundance: NA; d_gene: NA; CDR3aa: CASPPIKGVPQYF; CDR3nt: TGTGCCAGCCCCCCAATTAAGGGAGTTCCGCAGTATTTT
v_gene: TRBV25-1; j_gene: TRBJ1-5; abundance: NA; d_gene: NA; CDR3aa: CASGQGWYDQPQHF; CDR3nt: TGTGCCAGTGGGCAGGGGTGGTATGATCAGCCCCAGCATTTT
v_gene: TRBV19; j_gene: TRBJ2-3; abundance: NA; d_gene: TRBD2; CDR3aa: CASSISGGRTDTQYF; CDR3nt: TGTGCCAGTAGTATTTCGGGAGGACGCACAGATACGCAGTATTTT
v_gene: TRBV7-8; j_gene: TRBJ2-6; abundance: NA; d_gene: NA; CDR3aa: CASSSPWTVFGANVLTF; CDR3nt: TGTGCCAGCAGCTCTCCATGGACAGTTTTCGGGGCCAACGTCCTGACTTTC
v_gene: TRBV23-1; j_gene: TRBJ1-2; abundance: NA; d_gene: NA; CDR3aa: CASRDYRESNYGYTF; CDR3nt: TGCGCCAGCAGGGATTACAGGGAGTCTAACTATGGCTACACCTTC
v_gene: TRBV9; j_gene: TRBJ2-2; abundance: NA; d_gene: TRBD2; CDR3aa: CASSVALTSGSGAGELFF; CDR3nt: TGTGCCAGCAGCGTAGCGTTGACTAGCGGGAGCGGCGCCGGGGAGCTGTTTTTT
v_gene: TRBV5-1; j_gene: TRBJ2-5; abundance: NA; d_gene: TRBD1; CDR3aa: CASSLGQGAIQETQYF; CDR3nt: TGCGCCAGCAGCTTGGGACAGGGGGCTATCCAAGAGACCCAGTACTTC
v_gene: TRBV5-1; j_gene: TRBJ2-1; abundance: NA; d_gene: TRBD1; CDR3aa: CASSKDRAGNEQFF; CDR3nt: TGCGCCAGCAGTAAGGACAGGGCGGGGAATGAGCAGTTCTTC
v_gene: TRBV6-4; j_gene: TRBJ2-1; abundance: NA; d_gene: TRBD2; CDR3aa: CASSVEAGGPYNEQFF; CDR3nt: TGTGCCAGCAGTGTCGAAGCGGGGGGCCCCTACAATGAGCAGTTCTTC
v_gene: TRBV6-5; j_gene: TRBJ1-5; abundance: NA; d_gene: NA; CDR3aa: CASSPSSGGNQPQHF; CDR3nt: TGTGCCAGCAGCCCAAGTTCGGGGGGCAATCAGCCCCAGCATTTT
v_gene: TRBV11-2; j_gene: TRBJ1-5; abundance: NA; d_gene: TRBD1; CDR3aa: CASSPLGTGSQPQHF; CDR3nt: TGTGCCAGCAGCCCCCTCGGGACAGGGAGTCAGCCCCAGCATTTT
v_gene: TRBV18; j_gene: TRBJ2-3; abundance: NA; d_gene: TRBD1; CDR3aa: CASSSGQGSTDTQYF; CDR3nt: TGTGCCAGCTCATCGGGACAGGGAAGCACAGATACGCAGTATTTT
v_gene: TRBV5-1; j_gene: TRBJ1-1; abundance: NA; d_gene: NA; CDR3aa: CASSRSGGNTEAFF; CDR3nt: TGTGCCAGCAGCCGCAGCGGGGGGAACACTGAAGCTTTCTTT
v_gene: TRBV7-9; j_gene: TRBJ2-3; abundance: once; d_gene: TRBD1; CDR3aa: CASSSSLGTGSDTQYF; CDR3nt: TGTGCCAGCAGCTCTTCGCTCGGGACAGGGTCCGATACGCAGTATTTT
v_gene: TRBV24-1; j_gene: TRBJ2-1; abundance: NA; d_gene: TRBD2; CDR3aa: CATSDGTSGYNEQFF; CDR3nt: TGTGCCACCAGTGACGGGACTAGCGGTTACAATGAGCAGTTCTTC
v_gene: TRBV7-9; j_gene: TRBJ2-3; abundance: NA; d_gene: TRBD1; CDR3aa: CASSFQSRDRDDTQYF; CDR3nt: TGTGCCAGCAGCTTCCAGTCCCGGGACAGGGACGATACGCAGTATTTT
v_gene: TRBV29-1; j_gene: TRBJ1-1; abundance: NA; d_gene: NA; CDR3aa: CSATRSPGQLEAFF; CDR3nt: TGCAGCGCCACAAGATCTCCAGGACAGCTTGAAGCTTTCTTT
v_gene: TRBV4-1; j_gene: TRBJ1-6; abundance: NA; d_gene: NA; CDR3aa: CASSQEAGDNSPLHF; CDR3nt: TGCGCCAGCAGCCAAGAGGCAGGGGATAATTCACCCCTCCACTTT
v_gene: TRBV4-1; j_gene: TRBJ1-4; abundance: few; d_gene: TRBD1; CDR3aa: CASSQQQGITNEKLFF; CDR3nt: TGCGCCAGCAGCCAACAACAGGGGATCACTAATGAAAAACTGTTTTTT
v_gene: TRBV5-1; j_gene: TRBJ2-3; abundance: NA; d_gene: TRBD2; CDR3aa: CASTLGLAGAGDTQYF; CDR3nt: TGCGCCAGCACTCTGGGGCTAGCGGGGGCAGGGGATACGCAGTATTTT
v_gene: TRBV29-1; j_gene: TRBJ2-5; abundance: NA; d_gene: NA; CDR3aa: CSGEAGRNGAETQYF; CDR3nt: TGCAGCGGAGAGGCGGGCAGGAACGGCGCGGAGACCCAGTACTTC
v_gene: TRBV5-1; j_gene: TRBJ2-1; abundance: NA; d_gene: TRBD2; CDR3aa: CASSLSTSGRLSYNEQFF; CDR3nt: TGTGCCAGCAGCTTGTCAACTAGCGGGAGGTTGTCCTACAATGAGCAGTTCTTC
v_gene: TRBV18; j_gene: TRBJ1-1; abundance: NA; d_gene: NA; CDR3aa: CASSPKTQNTEAFF; CDR3nt: TGTGCCAGCTCACCCAAAACACAGAACACTGAAGCTTTCTTT
v_gene: TRBV5-1; j_gene: TRBJ1-2; abundance: many; d_gene: TRBD1; CDR3aa: CASSPGQGIGYTF; CDR3nt: TGTGCCAGCAGCCCGGGACAGGGTATCGGCTACACCTTC
v_gene: TRBV2; j_gene: TRBJ1-3; abundance: NA; d_gene: NA; CDR3aa: CASRTQSSGNTIYF; CDR3nt: TGTGCCAGCAGAACACAGAGCTCTGGAAACACCATATATTTT
v_gene: TRBV6-5; j_gene: TRBJ1-2; abundance: NA; d_gene: NA; CDR3aa: CASGFRGGYTF; CDR3nt: TGTGCCAGCGGGTTTCGGGGGGGCTACACCTTC
v_gene: TRBV13; j_gene: TRBJ2-2; abundance: NA; d_gene: NA; CDR3aa: CASSRTRNTGELFF; CDR3nt: TGTGCCAGCAGCCGAACACGGAACACCGGGGAGCTGTTTTTT
v_gene: TRBV28; j_gene: TRBJ2-3; abundance: few; d_gene: TRBD2; CDR3aa: CASLSGGPALKTQYF; CDR3nt: TGTGCCAGCCTTAGCGGGGGGCCTGCATTGAAAACGCAGTATTTT
v_gene: TRBV7-3; j_gene: TRBJ2-2; abundance: NA; d_gene: TRBD2; CDR3aa: CASSMQTSGSTGELFF; CDR3nt: TGTGCCAGCAGCATGCAGACTAGCGGGAGTACCGGGGAGCTGTTTTTT
v_gene: TRBV19; j_gene: TRBJ1-5; abundance: NA; d_gene: NA; CDR3aa: CASNNPTGQPQHF; CDR3nt: TGTGCCAGTAACAATCCGACGGGTCAGCCCCAGCATTTT
v_gene: TRBV9; j_gene: TRBJ2-1; abundance: NA; d_gene: NA; CDR3aa: CASSPVDQTYNEQFF; CDR3nt: TGTGCCAGCAGCCCCGTTGATCAGACCTACAATGAGCAGTTCTTC
v_gene: TRBV18; j_gene: TRBJ1-1; abundance: few; d_gene: NA; CDR3aa: CASSLHPRTVNTEAFF; CDR3nt: TGTGCCAGCTCGCTTCACCCTAGGACAGTGAACACTGAAGCTTTCTTT
v_gene: TRBV13; j_gene: TRBJ1-6; abundance: once; d_gene: NA; CDR3aa: CASSPPGEGSPLHF; CDR3nt: TGTGCCAGCAGCCCTCCAGGGGAAGGGTCACCCCTCCACTTT
v_gene: TRBV11-2; j_gene: TRBJ1-5; abundance: NA; d_gene: NA; CDR3aa: CASSSKSGQPQHF; CDR3nt: TGTGCCAGCAGCTCCAAGAGCGGGCAGCCCCAGCATTTT
v_gene: TRBV12-5; j_gene: TRBJ2-1; abundance: NA; d_gene: TRBD2; CDR3aa: CASGSPGGTYNEQFF; CDR3nt: TGTGCTAGTGGTTCGCCGGGGGGGACCTACAATGAGCAGTTCTTC
v_gene: TRBV27; j_gene: TRBJ1-3; abundance: NA; d_gene: TRBD1; CDR3aa: CASSSIGGAPRRGNTIYF; CDR3nt: TGTGCCAGCAGTTCCATAGGGGGCGCTCCCCGAAGGGGAAACACCATATATTTT
v_gene: TRBV18; j_gene: TRBJ1-4; abundance: NA; d_gene: TRBD1; CDR3aa: CASSPEQGFGEKLFF; CDR3nt: TGTGCCAGCTCACCAGAACAGGGGTTCGGTGAAAAACTGTTTTTT
v_gene: TRBV19; j_gene: TRBJ1-1; abundance: NA; d_gene: NA; CDR3aa: CASSPEQAKNTEAFF; CDR3nt: TGTGCCAGTAGTCCTGAACAGGCCAAGAACACTGAAGCTTTCTTT
v_gene: TRBV11-3; j_gene: TRBJ2-1; abundance: NA; d_gene: NA; CDR3aa: CASSLRERRYNEQFF; CDR3nt: TGTGCCAGCAGCTTACGGGAGCGGCGGTACAATGAGCAGTTCTTC
v_gene: TRBV18; j_gene: TRBJ1-1; abundance: NA; d_gene: NA; CDR3aa: CASSPLPGRYTEAFF; CDR3nt: TGTGCCAGCTCACCACTCCCAGGCAGATACACTGAAGCTTTCTTT
v_gene: TRBV2; j_gene: TRBJ2-5; abundance: NA; d_gene: TRBD2; CDR3aa: CASTRTSQETQYF; CDR3nt: TGTGCCAGCACTAGGACTAGTCAAGAGACCCAGTACTTC
v_gene: TRBV5-8; j_gene: TRBJ2-5; abundance: many; d_gene: TRBD2; CDR3aa: CASSPGRSSGAETQYF; CDR3nt: TGTGCCAGCAGCCCTGGTCGGTCTAGCGGGGCTGAGACCCAGTACTTC
v_gene: TRBV12-3/TRBV12-4; j_gene: TRBJ1-5; abundance: NA; d_gene: NA; CDR3aa: CASRGSNQPQHF; CDR3nt: TGTGCCAGCCGGGGTAGCAATCAGCCCCAGCATTTT
v_gene: TRBV30; j_gene: TRBJ2-3; abundance: NA; d_gene: NA; CDR3aa: CAWSVTYTSDTQYF; CDR3nt: TGTGCCTGGAGTGTAACCTATACCTCAGATACGCAGTATTTT
v_gene: TRBV5-1; j_gene: TRBJ1-4; abundance: NA; d_gene: NA; CDR3aa: CASSTGTAGEKLFF; CDR3nt: TGTGCCAGCAGCACCGGGACGGCGGGGGAAAAACTGTTTTTT
v_gene: TRBV5-4; j_gene: TRBJ1-2; abundance: NA; d_gene: NA; CDR3aa: CASSTGYRGYGYTF; CDR3nt: TGTGCCAGCAGCACGGGATACCGGGGCTATGGCTACACCTTC
v_gene: TRBV12-2; j_gene: TRBJ1-2; abundance: NA; d_gene: NA; CDR3aa: CASRLAQVGGYTF; CDR3nt: TGTGCAAGTCGCTTAGCACAGGTTGGAGGCTACACCTTC
v_gene: TRBV6-4; j_gene: TRBJ2-2; abundance: NA; d_gene: TRBD2; CDR3aa: CASRESGGADTGELFF; CDR3nt: TGTGCCAGCAGAGAAAGCGGGGGGGCCGATACCGGGGAGCTGTTTTTT
v_gene: TRBV5-1; j_gene: TRBJ2-1; abundance: NA; d_gene: NA; CDR3aa: CASSLGASANNEQFF; CDR3nt: TGTGCCAGCAGCTTGGGAGCTAGCGCGAACAATGAGCAGTTCTTC
v_gene: TRBV7-9; j_gene: TRBJ2-5; abundance: NA; d_gene: TRBD2; CDR3aa: CASSADSGRAAETQYF; CDR3nt: TGTGCCAGCAGCGCTGACAGCGGGAGGGCCGCGGAGACCCAGTACTTC
v_gene: TRBV19; j_gene: TRBJ1-1; abundance: once; d_gene: NA; CDR3aa: CASQTGNTEAFF; CDR3nt: TGTGCCAGCCAGACAGGAAACACTGAAGCTTTCTTT
v_gene: TRBV7-3; j_gene: TRBJ1-1; abundance: NA; d_gene: NA; CDR3aa: CASSRTGITEAFF; CDR3nt: TGTGCCAGCAGCCGCACAGGGATCACTGAAGCTTTCTTT